A single sample is the source of the 19 T cell receptor beta chains below, sequenced in a study of response to subunit inactivated influenza vaccine. TCRdb ran MiXCR on the RT-PCR reads and lists one entry per CDR3 protein. This sample has under 950,000 distinct CDR3 sequences; around 20% occur once, and the top ten carry roughly 10%. The sequencing here drew on PBMCs from blood, taken about 5 days after vaccination. These receptors were collected from a man between 45 and 60 years old who received an inactivated influenza vaccine.

The J gene is TRBJ1-5, the V gene TRBV10-3, with D perhaps TRBD1 (5 bases). This CDR3 is built from 14 residues. V was trimmed by 3 bases and J by 5 bases, leaving 11 bases between them. Germline V gives CDR1 ENHRY, CDR2 SYGVKD. The CDR3 here is CAISEQEEYQPQHF. CDR3 sequence (DNA): TGTGCCATCAGTGAACAGGAAGAGTATCAGCCCCAGCATTTT.

Only a few counts were recorded for this clonotype. This chain joins TRBV20-1 and TRBJ1-1; no reliable D call. V was shortened by 2 bases and J by 1 base, with 5 bases between the two germline ends. The CDR3 extends over 12 amino acids. In germline, CDR1 is DFQATT, CDR2 SNEGSKA (reference sequence). The CDR3 loop reads CSARQPNTEAFF. The CDR3 bases are TGCAGTGCTAGACAGCCGAACACTGAAGCTTTCTTT.

This clonotype was observed a few times. The V and J genes are TRBV12-3 or TRBV12-4 and TRBJ2-2; 7 nucleotides agree with TRBD2. This CDR3 contains 14 residues. J gave up 4 bases and V 6 bases, and 5 bases lay outside the gene matches. The CDR3 DNA follows: TGTGCCAGCAGAGTGACGGGGGGCACCGGGGAGCTGTTTTTT. Its protein product is CASRVTGGTGELFF.

V gene TRBV12-3 or TRBV12-4 combines with J gene TRBJ1-5, with 7 positions matching TRBD1. With V trimmed by 3 bases and J by 0 bases, 11 bases remained unmatched. This CDR3 contains 18 residues. The CDR3 coding sequence is TGTGCCAGCAGTTTTGCGGGACAGACTACCCATAGCAATCAGCCCCAGCATTTT. Translating gives CASSFAGQTTHSNQPQHF.

CDR3 loop: CASSYADSLLNNEQFF. The CDR3 region has the DNA TGTGCCAGCAGTTATGCGGACAGCTTACTCAACAATGAGCAGTTCTTC. The chain has TRBV6-2 or TRBV6-3 and TRBJ2-1, with a weak D call TRBD1 (6 bases). CDR3 length: 16 amino acids. Germline V gene lookup returns CDR1 MNHEY and CDR2 SVGEGT. V was shortened by 3 bases and J by 5 bases, with 17 bases between the two germline ends.

V and J are TRBV6-5 and TRBJ2-2; tentative D call: TRBD1 (5 bases). CDR3 length: 15 residues. The germline CDR1 and CDR2 sequences are MNHEY and SVGAGI. Trimming removed 0 bases at V and 2 bases at J, with 7 bases between. Here the CDR3 reads CASSYSGVNTGELFF. The CDR3 coding sequence is TGTGCCAGCAGTTACTCAGGGGTTAACACCGGGGAGCTGTTTTTT.

This clonotype appeared many times. This rearrangement joins TRBV4-2 to TRBJ2-5, with 11 bases matching TRBD2. The CDR3 runs to 16 residues. CDR1 LGHNA and CDR2 YNFKEQ come from the germline V gene. The J segment lost 5 bases and the V segment lost 4 bases, leaving 9 bases of the junction unmatched. CDR3 region: CASSLGVAGGLETQYF. In nucleotides, the CDR3 is TGTGCCAGCAGCCTCGGAGTAGCGGGGGGGCTTGAGACCCAGTACTTC.

In its sample, this clonotype was seen a few times. V gene TRBV5-1 combines with J gene TRBJ2-2; 8 bases are a match to TRBD1. This CDR3 has 17 amino acids. Germline values: CDR1 SGHRS, CDR2 YFSETQ. V was pared by 4 bases and J by 1 base, with 9 bases of the junction left unmatched. Here the CDR3 reads CASSPTPGTGNTGELFF. CDR3 DNA sequence: TGCGCCAGCAGCCCGACCCCCGGGACAGGGAACACCGGGGAGCTGTTTTTT.

In its sample, this clonotype was seen a few times. This chain uses TRBV15 with TRBJ2-5, with 7 positions matching TRBD1. The V and J ends lost 2 bases and 5 bases, in that order; junction bases with no gene match: 8. Germline loops: CDR1 LNHNV, CDR2 YYDKDF (reference sequence). The CDR3 has 15 residues. The DNA for the CDR3 is TGTGCCACCAGCAGAATTTTTAGGGGGCCCGAGACCCAGTACTTC. Translated: CATSRIFRGPETQYF. The variable domain in full, with the rest retrieved from reference TRBV15 and TRBJ2-5, is DAMVIQNPRYQVTQFGKPVTLSCSQTLNHNVMYWYQQKSSQAPKLLFHYYDKDFNNEADTPDNFQSRRPNTSFCFLDIRSPGLGDTAMYLCATSRIFRGPETQYFGPGTRLLVL.

This clonotype was observed a few times. The CDR3 nucleotides read TGTGCCAGCAGCTTAGCCTTGCTATACGAGCAGTACTTC. Amino acids: CASSLALLYEQYF. The chain links TRBV7-8 to TRBJ2-7; no definite D call. V lost 0 bases and J 4 bases, leaving 7 bases between the germline ends. The germline CDR1 and CDR2 sequences are SGHVS and FQNEAQ. The CDR3 sequence is 13 residues long. The whole variable domain, remainder taken from reference TRBV7-8 and TRBJ2-7, is GAGVSQSPRYKVAKRGQDVALRCDPISGHVSLFWYQQALGQGPEFLTYFQNEAQLDKSGLPSDRFFAERPEGSVSTLKIQRTQQEDSAVYLCASSLALLYEQYFGPGTRLTVT.

The chain is built from TRBV6-2 or TRBV6-3 and TRBJ2-7; 10 bases match TRBD1. The CDR3 consists of 19 residues. CDR1 MNHEY and CDR2 SVGEGT come from the germline V gene. The V gene end was trimmed by 6 bases and the J gene end by 3 bases; junction bases not matched to a gene: 20. The CDR3 reads CASSKPGQGYRDYSYEQYF. In nucleotides, the CDR3 is TGTGCCAGCAGCAAACCGGGACAGGGGTACCGGGACTACAGCTACGAGCAGTACTTC.

The chain links TRBV29-1 to TRBJ2-2; tentative D call: TRBD1 (6 bases). This CDR3 spans 14 amino acids. The V and J ends lost 6 bases and 2 bases respectively, with 13 bases between them. CDR1 is SQVTM and CDR2 is ANQGSEA in the germline V gene. The CDR3 DNA reads TGCAGCGTGGAGAAGACAGGAAACACCGGGGAGCTGTTTTTT. This encodes CSVEKTGNTGELFF.

The gene calls are TRBV4-2 and TRBJ2-2; a possible D gene is TRBD2 (5 bases). V was shortened by 0 bases and J by 10 bases, with 12 bases between the two germline ends. The CDR3 contains 14 residues. Germline assignment: CDR1 LGHNA and CDR2 YNFKEQ. The CDR3 nucleotides read TGTGCCAGCAGCCAAGATGCGGGTCACAAGGAGCTGTTTTTT. Residues: CASSQDAGHKELFF.

This clonotype has just a few counts. The rearrangement joins TRBV29-1 to TRBJ2-4, with a tentative D call TRBD1 (6 bases). V lost 3 bases to trimming and J lost 3 bases, with 9 bases between them. The CDR3 runs 13 residues. Germline V gene data show CDR1 as SQVTM and CDR2 as ANQGSEA. CDR3 bases: TGCAGCGTTGACGGACAGAGCAAAAACATTCAGTACTTC. Its protein is CSVDGQSKNIQYF. The complete variable domain, with remaining parts taken from reference TRBV29-1 and TRBJ2-4, reads SAVISQKPSRDICQRGTSLTIQCQVDSQVTMMFWYRQQPGQSLTLIATANQGSEATYESGFVIDKFPISRPNLTFSTLTVSNMSPEDSSIYLCSVDGQSKNIQYFGAGTRLSVL.

This clonotype was recorded only once. The V call is TRBV28, the J call TRBJ2-2; TRBD1 might be the D (6 bases). The CDR3 has 14 residues. The V end lost 5 bases, the J end lost 7 bases, and 14 bases lay between the germline ends. The germline CDR1 and CDR2 sequences are MDHEN and SYDVKM. CDR3 protein: CASSKAPGDGELFF. CDR3 DNA sequence: TGTGCCAGCAGTAAGGCCCCAGGGGACGGGGAGCTGTTTTTT.

The gene calls are TRBV27 and TRBJ1-3; weak D call: TRBD1 (6 bases). This CDR3 contains 14 residues. The V end was cut by 2 bases, the J end by 7 bases, with 12 bases between. The germline gives CDR1 MNHEY, CDR2 SMNVEV (reference sequence). The CDR3 coding sequence is TGTGCCAGCAGTTTAGCCGCAGGGGCGAACACCATATATTTT. Protein: CASSLAAGANTIYF.

This clonotype was counted between two and nine times. The chain combines TRBV20-1 with TRBJ2-2, with D uncertain. V dropped 4 bases and J dropped 4 bases, with 16 bases sitting between them. Germline V gene lookup returns CDR1 DFQATT and CDR2 SNEGSKA (reference sequence). The CDR3 sequence is 15 residues long. This chain's CDR3 is CSATPASSGTGELFF. The CDR3 DNA is TGCAGTGCTACACCAGCGAGCTCCGGCACCGGGGAGCTGTTTTTT.

This chain joins TRBV12-3 or TRBV12-4 and TRBJ2-7, with 8 bases lining up with TRBD1. V lost 5 bases to trimming and J lost 3 bases; unmatched junction nucleotides: 12. This CDR3 spans 16 amino acids. CDR3 sequence: CASSPDRGEGDYEQYF. CDR3 bases: TGTGCCAGCAGTCCTGACAGGGGCGAAGGAGACTACGAGCAGTACTTC.

Written as DNA, the CDR3 is TGTGCCAGCAGTTCGACTAGCGGGTCAGCCTCCGAGCAGTACTTC. Encoded protein: CASSSTSGSASEQYF. The chain links TRBV6-5 to TRBJ2-7; 10 bases are a match to TRBD2. The CDR3 runs to 15 residues. V lost 4 bases and J lost 6; bases outside the gene matches: 9. Germline V lookup: CDR1 MNHEY, CDR2 SVGAGI.